This T cell receptor (beta chain) comes out of a study of blood T cells in healthy people across ages. Through a sample-barcoded 5' primer and a J-beta primer mix, a second PCR was run for about 6 to 11 cycles. TCRdb reprocessed the 5' RACE reads with MiXCR, giving one entry per CDR3 protein. This table holds some 800,000 distinct CDR3 sequences, roughly 44% found once. Trimming removed 0 bases from V and 8 bases from J; junction bases left unmatched: 10. CDR1 is MGHRA and CDR2 is YSYEKL in the germline V gene. This CDR3 is built from 16 residues. Each individual donor underwent a draw of ten milliliters of peripheral blood.

V gene TRBV4-1 combines with J gene TRBJ2-1; 7 bases match TRBD2. The sequence came from a man aged 60 to 69 in good health. Input material: blood. This CDR3 reads CASSQEWPSGRDEQFF. In DNA, the CDR3 is TGCGCCAGCAGCCAAGAGTGGCCTAGCGGCCGGGATGAGCAGTTCTTC.